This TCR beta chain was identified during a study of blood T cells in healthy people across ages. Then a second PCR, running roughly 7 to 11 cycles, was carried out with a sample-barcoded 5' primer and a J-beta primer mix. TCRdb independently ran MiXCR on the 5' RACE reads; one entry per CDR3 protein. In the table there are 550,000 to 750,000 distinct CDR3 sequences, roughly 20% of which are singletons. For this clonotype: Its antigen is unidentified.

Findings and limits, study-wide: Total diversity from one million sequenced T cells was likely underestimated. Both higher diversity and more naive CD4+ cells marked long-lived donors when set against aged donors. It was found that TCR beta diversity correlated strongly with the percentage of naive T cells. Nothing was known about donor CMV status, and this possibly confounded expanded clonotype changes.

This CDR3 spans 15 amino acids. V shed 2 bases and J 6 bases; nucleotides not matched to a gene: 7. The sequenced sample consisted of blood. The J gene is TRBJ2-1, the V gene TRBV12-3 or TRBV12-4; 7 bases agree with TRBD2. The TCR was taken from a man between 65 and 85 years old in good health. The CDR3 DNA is TGTGCCAGCAGTTTATCGGCTAGCGGAAGCAATGAGCAGTTCTTC. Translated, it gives CASSLSASGSNEQFF.